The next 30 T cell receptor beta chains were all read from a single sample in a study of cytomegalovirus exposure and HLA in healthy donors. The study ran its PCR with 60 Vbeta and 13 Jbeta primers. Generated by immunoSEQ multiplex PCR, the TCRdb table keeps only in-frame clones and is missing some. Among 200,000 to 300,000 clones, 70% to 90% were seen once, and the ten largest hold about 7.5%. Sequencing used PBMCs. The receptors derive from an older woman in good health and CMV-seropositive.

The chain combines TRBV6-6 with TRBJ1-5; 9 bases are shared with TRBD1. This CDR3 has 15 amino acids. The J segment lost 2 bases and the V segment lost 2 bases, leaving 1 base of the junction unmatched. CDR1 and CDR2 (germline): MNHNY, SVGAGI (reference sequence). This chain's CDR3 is CASSYGDRGNQPQHF. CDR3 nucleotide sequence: TGTGCCAGCAGTTACGGGGACAGGGGCAATCAGCCCCAGCATTTT.

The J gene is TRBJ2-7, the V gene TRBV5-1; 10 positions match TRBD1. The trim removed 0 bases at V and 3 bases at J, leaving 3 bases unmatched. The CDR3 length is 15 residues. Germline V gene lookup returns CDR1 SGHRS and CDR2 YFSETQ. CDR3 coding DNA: TGCGCCAGCAGCTTGGGGACAGGGGGGTACTACGAGCAGTACTTC. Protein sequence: CASSLGTGGYYEQYF.

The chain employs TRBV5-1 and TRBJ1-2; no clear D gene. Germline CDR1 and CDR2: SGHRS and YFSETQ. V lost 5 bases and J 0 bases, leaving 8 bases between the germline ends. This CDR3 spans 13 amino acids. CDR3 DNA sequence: TGCGCCAGCAGGGGCAGCCCTAACTATGGCTACACCTTC. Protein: CASRGSPNYGYTF. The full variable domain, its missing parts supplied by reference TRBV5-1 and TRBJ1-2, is KAGVTQTPRYLIKTRGQQVTLSCSPISGHRSVSWYQQTPGQGLQFLFEYFSETQRNKGNFPGRFSGRQFSNSRSEMNVSTLELGDSALYLCASRGSPNYGYTFGSGTRLTVV.

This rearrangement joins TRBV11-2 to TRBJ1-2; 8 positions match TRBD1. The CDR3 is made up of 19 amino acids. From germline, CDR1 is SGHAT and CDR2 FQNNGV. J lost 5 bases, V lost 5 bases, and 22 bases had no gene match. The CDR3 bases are TGTGCCAGCAGCGCCAACCGAGGGACCCGGGACAGGAGATTTTATGGCTACACCTTC. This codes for CASSANRGTRDRRFYGYTF.

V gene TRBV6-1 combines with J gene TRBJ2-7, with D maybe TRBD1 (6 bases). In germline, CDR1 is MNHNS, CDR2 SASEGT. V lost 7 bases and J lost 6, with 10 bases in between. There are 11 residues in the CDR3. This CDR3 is CASTRDTEQYF. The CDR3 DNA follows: TGTGCCAGCACCCGGGACACCGAGCAGTACTTC.

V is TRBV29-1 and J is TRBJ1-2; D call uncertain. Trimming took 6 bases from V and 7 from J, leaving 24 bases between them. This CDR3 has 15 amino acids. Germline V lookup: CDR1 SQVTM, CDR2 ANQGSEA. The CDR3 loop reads CSVANYRRSSPGYTF. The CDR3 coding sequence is TGCAGCGTCGCAAATTACAGACGCTCCTCGCCTGGCTACACCTTC.

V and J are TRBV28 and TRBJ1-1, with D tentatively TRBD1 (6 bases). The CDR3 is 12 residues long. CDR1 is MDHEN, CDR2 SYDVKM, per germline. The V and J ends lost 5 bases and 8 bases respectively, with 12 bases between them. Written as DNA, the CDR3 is TGTGCCAGCAGTCGAGACAGGTTCGAAGCTTTCTTT. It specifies CASSRDRFEAFF.

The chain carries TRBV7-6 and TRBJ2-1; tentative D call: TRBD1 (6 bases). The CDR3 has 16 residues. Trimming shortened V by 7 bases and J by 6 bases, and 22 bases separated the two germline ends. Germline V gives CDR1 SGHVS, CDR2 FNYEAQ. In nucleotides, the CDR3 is TGTGCCAGCACATCCCGGTTTGGCAGGGGCGGCAATGAGCAGTTCTTC. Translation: CASTSRFGRGGNEQFF.

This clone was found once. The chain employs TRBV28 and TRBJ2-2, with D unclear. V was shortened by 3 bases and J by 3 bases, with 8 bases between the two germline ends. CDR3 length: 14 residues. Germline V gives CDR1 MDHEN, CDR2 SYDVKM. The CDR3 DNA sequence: TGTGCCAGCAGTTTTGCCGGGTACACCGGGGAGCTGTTTTTT. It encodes CASSFAGYTGELFF.

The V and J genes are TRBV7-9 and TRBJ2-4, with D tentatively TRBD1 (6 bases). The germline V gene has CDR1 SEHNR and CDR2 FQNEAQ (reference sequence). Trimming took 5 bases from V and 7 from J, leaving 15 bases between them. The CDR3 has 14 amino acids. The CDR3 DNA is TGTGCCAGCAGCCAGATACAGGGAATGAACATTCAGTACTTC. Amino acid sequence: CASSQIQGMNIQYF.

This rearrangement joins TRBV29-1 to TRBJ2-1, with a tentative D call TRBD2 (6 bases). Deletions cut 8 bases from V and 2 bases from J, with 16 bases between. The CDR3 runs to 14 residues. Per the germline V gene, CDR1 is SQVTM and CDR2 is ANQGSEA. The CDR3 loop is CSTGPAGPYNEQFF. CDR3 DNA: TGCAGCACTGGTCCCGCGGGGCCCTACAATGAGCAGTTCTTC.

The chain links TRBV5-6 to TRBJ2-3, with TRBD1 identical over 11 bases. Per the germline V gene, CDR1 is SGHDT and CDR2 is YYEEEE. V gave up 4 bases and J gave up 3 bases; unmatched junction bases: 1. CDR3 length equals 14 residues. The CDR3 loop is CASSGDRGTDTQYF. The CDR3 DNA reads TGTGCCAGCAGCGGGGACAGGGGGACAGATACGCAGTATTTT.

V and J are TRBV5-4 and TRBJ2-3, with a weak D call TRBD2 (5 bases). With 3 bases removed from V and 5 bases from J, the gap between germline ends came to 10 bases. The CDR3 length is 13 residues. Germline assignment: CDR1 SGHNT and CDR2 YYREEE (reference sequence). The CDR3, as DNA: TGTGCCAGCAGCTCCACTAGGAGAGATACGCAGTATTTT. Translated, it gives CASSSTRRDTQYF.

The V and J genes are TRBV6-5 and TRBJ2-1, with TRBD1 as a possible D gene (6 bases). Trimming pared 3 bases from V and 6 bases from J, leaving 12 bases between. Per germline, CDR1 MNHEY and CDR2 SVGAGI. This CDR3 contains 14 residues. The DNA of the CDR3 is TGTGCCAGCAGTTATACCCTAGGGGGCAATGAGCAGTTCTTC. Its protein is CASSYTLGGNEQFF.

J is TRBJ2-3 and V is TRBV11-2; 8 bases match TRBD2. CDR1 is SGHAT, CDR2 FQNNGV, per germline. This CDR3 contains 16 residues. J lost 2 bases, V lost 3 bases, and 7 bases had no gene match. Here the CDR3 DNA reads TGTGCCAGCAGCTTGGCACTAGCGGTACTCACAGATACGCAGTATTTT. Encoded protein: CASSLALAVLTDTQYF.

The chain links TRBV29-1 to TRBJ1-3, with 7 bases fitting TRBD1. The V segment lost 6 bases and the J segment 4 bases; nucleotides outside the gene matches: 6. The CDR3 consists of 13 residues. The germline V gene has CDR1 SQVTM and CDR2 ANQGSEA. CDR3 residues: CSVRQGGGNTIYF. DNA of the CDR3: TGCAGCGTGCGACAGGGTGGGGGAAACACCATATATTTT. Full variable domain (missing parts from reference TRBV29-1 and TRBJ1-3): SAVISQKPSRDICQRGTSLTIQCQVDSQVTMMFWYRQQPGQSLTLIATANQGSEATYESGFVIDKFPISRPNLTFSTLTVSNMSPEDSSIYLCSVRQGGGNTIYFGEGSWLTVV.

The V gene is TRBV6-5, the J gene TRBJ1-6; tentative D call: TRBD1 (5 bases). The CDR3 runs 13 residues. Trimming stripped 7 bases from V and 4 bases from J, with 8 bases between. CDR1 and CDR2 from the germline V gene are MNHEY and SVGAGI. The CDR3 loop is CASKTGYNSPLHF. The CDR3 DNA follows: TGTGCCAGCAAAACAGGATATAATTCACCCCTCCACTTT.

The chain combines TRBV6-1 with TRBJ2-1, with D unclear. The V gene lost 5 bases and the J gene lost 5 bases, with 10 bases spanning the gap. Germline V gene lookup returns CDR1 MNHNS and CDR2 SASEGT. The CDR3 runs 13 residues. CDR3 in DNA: TGTGCCAGCAGTATGATGGCAGACAATGAGCAGTTCTTC. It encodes CASSMMADNEQFF.

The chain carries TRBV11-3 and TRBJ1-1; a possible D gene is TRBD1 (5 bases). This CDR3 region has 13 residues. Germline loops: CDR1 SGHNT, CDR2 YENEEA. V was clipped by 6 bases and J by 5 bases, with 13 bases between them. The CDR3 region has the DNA TGTGCCAGCAGTCCAACAGCAGGGACTGAAGCTTTCTTT. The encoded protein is CASSPTAGTEAFF.

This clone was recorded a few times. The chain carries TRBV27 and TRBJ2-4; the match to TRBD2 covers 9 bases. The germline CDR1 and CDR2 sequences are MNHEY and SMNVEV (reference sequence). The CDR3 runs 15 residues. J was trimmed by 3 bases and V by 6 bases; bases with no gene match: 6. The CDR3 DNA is TGTGCCAGCAGCTTACTAGCGGGCTTCAAAAACATTCAGTACTTC. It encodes CASSLLAGFKNIQYF.

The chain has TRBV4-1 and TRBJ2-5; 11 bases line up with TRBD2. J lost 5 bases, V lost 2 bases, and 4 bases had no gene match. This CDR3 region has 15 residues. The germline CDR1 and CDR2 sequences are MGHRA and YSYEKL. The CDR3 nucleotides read TGCGCCAGCAGCCAACTAGCGGGAGGTGGGGAGACCCAGTACTTC. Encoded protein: CASSQLAGGGETQYF.

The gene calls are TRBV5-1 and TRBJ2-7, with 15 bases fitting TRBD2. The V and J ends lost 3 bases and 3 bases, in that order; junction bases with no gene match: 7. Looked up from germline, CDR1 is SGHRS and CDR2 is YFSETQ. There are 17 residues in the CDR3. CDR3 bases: TGCGCCAGCAGCTCCGGGACTAGCGGGAGGTTTATCTACGAGCAGTACTTC. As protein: CASSSGTSGRFIYEQYF. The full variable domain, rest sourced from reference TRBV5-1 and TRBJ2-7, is KAGVTQTPRYLIKTRGQQVTLSCSPISGHRSVSWYQQTPGQGLQFLFEYFSETQRNKGNFPGRFSGRQFSNSRSEMNVSTLELGDSALYLCASSSGTSGRFIYEQYFGPGTRLTVT.

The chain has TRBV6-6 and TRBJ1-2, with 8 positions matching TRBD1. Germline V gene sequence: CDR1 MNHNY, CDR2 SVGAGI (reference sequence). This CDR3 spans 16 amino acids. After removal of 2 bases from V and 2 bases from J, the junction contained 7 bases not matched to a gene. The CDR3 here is CASSYAPQGGNYGYTF. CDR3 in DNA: TGTGCCAGCAGTTACGCCCCACAGGGGGGGAACTATGGCTACACCTTC.

The CDR3 DNA follows: TGTGCCAGCAGGGGGAGAGGCAATCAGCCCCAGCATTTT. As protein: CASRGRGNQPQHF. V is TRBV28 and J is TRBJ1-5; D unresolved. Trimming shortened V by 6 bases and J by 2 bases, and 8 bases separated the two germline ends. CDR1 and CDR2 from the germline V gene are MDHEN and SYDVKM. The CDR3 sequence is 13 residues long.

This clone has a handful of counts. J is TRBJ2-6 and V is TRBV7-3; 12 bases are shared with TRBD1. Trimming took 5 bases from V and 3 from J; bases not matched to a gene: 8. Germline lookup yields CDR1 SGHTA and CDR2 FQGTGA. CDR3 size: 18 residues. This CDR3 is CASSPGGTGGIGANVLTF. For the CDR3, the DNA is TGTGCCAGCAGCCCGGGAGGGACAGGGGGCATTGGGGCCAACGTCCTGACTTTC.

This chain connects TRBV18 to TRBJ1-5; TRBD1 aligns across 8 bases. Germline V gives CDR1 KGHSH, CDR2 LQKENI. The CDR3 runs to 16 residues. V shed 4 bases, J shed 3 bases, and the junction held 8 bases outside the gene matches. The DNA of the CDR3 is TGTGCCAGCTCACAGCGTAGGACAGGGTTCAATCAGCCCCAGCATTTT. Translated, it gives CASSQRRTGFNQPQHF.

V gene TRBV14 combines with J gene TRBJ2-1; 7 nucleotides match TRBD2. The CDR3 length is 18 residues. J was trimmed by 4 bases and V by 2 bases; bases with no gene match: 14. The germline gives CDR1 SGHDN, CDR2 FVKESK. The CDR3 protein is CASSQPRLALWDYNEQFF. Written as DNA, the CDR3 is TGTGCCAGCAGCCAACCGCGACTAGCCCTATGGGATTACAATGAGCAGTTCTTC.

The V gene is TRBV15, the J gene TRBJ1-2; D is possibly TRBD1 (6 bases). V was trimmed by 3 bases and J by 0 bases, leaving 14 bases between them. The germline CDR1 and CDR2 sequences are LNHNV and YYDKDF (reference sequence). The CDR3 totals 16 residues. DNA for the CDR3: TGTGCCACCAGCAGGACAGGAGGAATGGCTAACTATGGCTACACCTTC. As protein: CATSRTGGMANYGYTF.

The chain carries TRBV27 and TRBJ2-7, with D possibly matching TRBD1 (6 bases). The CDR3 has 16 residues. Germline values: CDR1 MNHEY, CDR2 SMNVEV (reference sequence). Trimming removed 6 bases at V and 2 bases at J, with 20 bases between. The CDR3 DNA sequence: TGTGCCAGCAGCCAGAACACAGGGCGCATGACCTACGAGCAGTACTTC. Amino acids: CASSQNTGRMTYEQYF.

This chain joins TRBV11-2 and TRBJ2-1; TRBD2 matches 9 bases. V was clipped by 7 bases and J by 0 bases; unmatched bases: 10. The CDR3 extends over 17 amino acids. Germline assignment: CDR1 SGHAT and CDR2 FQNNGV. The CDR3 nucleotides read TGTGCCAGCAAGAAAGCGGGAGGCCAGAGCTCCTACAATGAGCAGTTCTTC. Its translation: CASKKAGGQSSYNEQFF.